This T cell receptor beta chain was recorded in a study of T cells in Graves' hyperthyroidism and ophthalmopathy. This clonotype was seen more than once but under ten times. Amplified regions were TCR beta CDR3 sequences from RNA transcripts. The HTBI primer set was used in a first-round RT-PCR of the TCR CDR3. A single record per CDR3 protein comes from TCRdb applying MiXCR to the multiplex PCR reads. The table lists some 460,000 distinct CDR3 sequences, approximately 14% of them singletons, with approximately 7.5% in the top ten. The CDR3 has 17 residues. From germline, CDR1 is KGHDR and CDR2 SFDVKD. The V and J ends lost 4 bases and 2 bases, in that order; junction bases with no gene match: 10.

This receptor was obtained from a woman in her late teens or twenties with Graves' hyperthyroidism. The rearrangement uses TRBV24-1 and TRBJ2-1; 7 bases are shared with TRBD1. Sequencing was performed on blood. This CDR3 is CATSDSSDRAPYNEQFF. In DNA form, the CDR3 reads TGTGCCACCAGTGACTCCTCCGACAGGGCCCCCTACAATGAGCAGTTCTTC.